Below, 24 T cell receptor beta chains from the same sample are listed, as sequenced in a study of blood T cell repertoires in COVID-19. TCRdb's table, derived via immunoSEQ multiplex PCR, lists solely in-frame clones and lacks some. The sample carries 250,000 to 300,000 clones, around nine tenths recorded once. The sample comprised peripheral blood. Every receptor here comes from a woman aged 25 to 39 with COVID-19, enrolled during active disease.

The chain joins TRBV20-1 to TRBJ2-5, with TRBD2 identical over 9 bases. Trimming at V came to 6 bases and at J to 8 bases, leaving 4 bases not matched to a gene. The CDR3 loop spans 11 amino acids. Germline CDR1 reads DFQATT; CDR2 reads SNEGSKA (reference sequence). The CDR3 bases are TGCAGTGCCCTTAGCGGGAGTACCCAGTACTTC. It specifies CSALSGSTQYF.

The gene calls are TRBV28 and TRBJ2-3; possible D gene TRBD2, 5 bases. The CDR3 runs to 14 residues. Deletions cut 3 bases from V and 1 base from J, with 8 bases between. The germline V gene encodes CDR1 MDHEN and CDR2 SYDVKM. In nucleotides, the CDR3 is TGTGCCAGCAGTTTGGGAGCGGGCACAGATACGCAGTATTTT. Translating it yields CASSLGAGTDTQYF.

The V gene is TRBV28, the J gene TRBJ1-5; D perhaps matches TRBD1 (6 bases). In germline, CDR1 is MDHEN, CDR2 SYDVKM. CDR3 size: 13 residues. The V gene lost 3 bases and the J gene lost 6 bases, with 9 bases spanning the gap. CDR3 protein: CASSFGGAQPQHF. Written as DNA, the CDR3 is TGTGCCAGCAGTTTTGGGGGGGCTCAGCCCCAGCATTTT.

The V and J genes are TRBV2 and TRBJ2-1, with D perhaps matching TRBD1 (6 bases). CDR1 SNHLY and CDR2 FYNNEI come from the germline V gene. V was cut by 4 bases and J by 8 bases, with 15 bases left in between. The CDR3 has 14 residues. CDR3 sequence: CASSAYRVSDEQFF. CDR3 nucleotide sequence: TGTGCCAGCAGTGCGTACAGGGTTTCGGATGAGCAGTTCTTC. The variable domain in full, with the rest retrieved from reference TRBV2 and TRBJ2-1, is EPEVTQTPSHQVTQMGQEVILRCVPISNHLYFYWYRQILGQKVEFLVSFYNNEISEKSEIFDDQFSVERPDGSNFTLKIRSTKLEDSAMYFCASSAYRVSDEQFFGPGTRLTVL.

This chain links TRBV20-1 with TRBJ2-1, with TRBD2 matching over 9 bases. The V gene's germline CDR1 is DFQATT and CDR2 SNEGSKA (reference sequence). The CDR3 loop spans 14 amino acids. V lost 3 bases to trimming and J lost 7 bases; unmatched junction nucleotides: 7. The CDR3 nucleotides are TGCAGTGCTAGTGCTAGCGGGATAAGAAATGAGCAGTTCTTC. It encodes CSASASGIRNEQFF.

The chain has TRBV12-3 or TRBV12-4 and TRBJ2-2; D might be TRBD2 (6 bases). The CDR3 loop spans 13 amino acids. The ends were cut back, 6 bases at V and 6 bases at J, with 11 bases in the middle. CDR3 protein: CASRNLAPGELFF. The CDR3 bases are TGTGCCAGCAGGAATCTAGCGCCCGGGGAGCTGTTTTTT.

This clone was counted between two and nine times. This chain links TRBV28 with TRBJ1-1, with 8 bases fitting TRBD1. The CDR3 totals 15 residues. V lost 0 bases, J lost 4 bases, and 4 bases stayed unmatched. Per the germline V gene, CDR1 is MDHEN and CDR2 is SYDVKM. The chain's CDR3 is CASSLWSDRGTEAFF. CDR3 in DNA: TGTGCCAGCAGTTTATGGTCCGACAGGGGCACTGAAGCTTTCTTT.

J is TRBJ2-6 and V is TRBV5-1; 14 bases align to TRBD2. CDR1 is SGHRS, CDR2 YFSETQ, per germline. CDR3 length equals 19 residues. Trimming took 3 bases from V and 0 from J; bases not matched to a gene: 5. In nucleotides, the CDR3 is TGCGCCAGCAGCTGGGGGACTAGCGGGAGCCCCTCTGGGGCCAACGTCCTGACTTTC. Encoded protein: CASSWGTSGSPSGANVLTF.

This clone has only one observation. The rearrangement links TRBV27 to TRBJ1-2, with D maybe TRBD1 (5 bases). This CDR3 region has 14 residues. Germline V gene lookup returns CDR1 MNHEY and CDR2 SMNVEV (reference sequence). The V gene lost 4 bases and the J gene lost 8 bases, with 17 bases spanning the gap. The CDR3 sequence: CASSSQAFGSGYTF. As DNA, the CDR3 is TGTGCCAGCAGTTCACAGGCTTTCGGTTCCGGCTACACCTTC.

The CDR3 nucleotides read TGTGCCAGCTCACAAGGGACTAGCGGGACCTACGAGCAGTACTTC. It encodes CASSQGTSGTYEQYF. The V and J genes are TRBV18 and TRBJ2-7, with 13 bases that match TRBD2. The V and J ends lost 4 bases and 2 bases, in that order; junction bases with no gene match: 2. The length of the CDR3 is 15 residues. Germline V gives CDR1 KGHSH, CDR2 LQKENI. The full variable domain, completed using reference TRBV18 and TRBJ2-7, is NAGVMQNPRHLVRRRGQEARLRCSPMKGHSHVYWYRQLPEEGLKFMVYLQKENIIDESGMPKERFSAEFPKEGPSILRIQQVVRGDSAAYFCASSQGTSGTYEQYFGPGTRLTVT.

The CDR3 loop reads CASSYSGTRKETQYF. DNA of the CDR3: TGTGCCAGCAGCTACTCCGGGACAAGGAAAGAGACCCAGTACTTC. V gene TRBV11-3 combines with J gene TRBJ2-5, with a weak D call TRBD1 (6 bases). CDR1 is SGHNT, CDR2 YENEEA, per germline. The CDR3 runs to 15 residues. The V end was cut by 4 bases, the J end by 3 bases, with 15 bases between.

This rearrangement joins TRBV27 to TRBJ2-5, with a weak D call TRBD2 (5 bases). V was shortened by 7 bases and J by 5 bases, with 17 bases between the two germline ends. Germline V gene data show CDR1 as MNHEY and CDR2 as SMNVEV (reference sequence). This CDR3 spans 14 amino acids. The CDR3 protein is CASKAGTAGETQYF. CDR3 nucleotide sequence: TGTGCCAGCAAGGCGGGTACGGCCGGTGAGACCCAGTACTTC.

The chain carries TRBV28 and TRBJ2-1; no reliable D call. V gave up 5 bases and J gave up 9 bases, with 11 bases separating them. Germline CDR1 reads MDHEN; CDR2 reads SYDVKM. This CDR3 has 12 amino acids. The CDR3 sequence is CASSLPTFEQFF. DNA for the CDR3: TGTGCCAGCAGTCTCCCGACATTTGAGCAGTTCTTC. Combining the CDR3 with reference TRBV28 and TRBJ2-1 gives the whole variable domain DVKVTQSSRYLVKRTGEKVFLECVQDMDHENMFWYRQDPGLGLRLIYFSYDVKMKEKGDIPEGYSVSREKKERFSLILESASTNQTSMYLCASSLPTFEQFFGPGTRLTVL.

The chain employs TRBV7-9 and TRBJ2-3, with D possibly matching TRBD2 (5 bases). V was cut by 5 bases and J by 6 bases, with 12 bases left in between. The CDR3 totals 13 residues. The V gene's germline CDR1 is SEHNR and CDR2 FQNEAQ (reference sequence). DNA for the CDR3: TGTGCCAGCAGCGCCCTACTAGACGATACGCAGTATTTT. Translation gives CASSALLDDTQYF.

The chain couples TRBV19 to TRBJ2-2, with 8 bases that match TRBD1. The CDR3 has 14 residues. Trimming took 6 bases from V and 4 from J; bases not matched to a gene: 4. Germline V lookup: CDR1 LNHDA, CDR2 SQIVND (reference sequence). This CDR3 is CASRVQGGTGELFF. The DNA of the CDR3 is TGTGCCAGTAGGGTACAGGGGGGCACCGGGGAGCTGTTTTTT.

The chain carries TRBV11-2 and TRBJ1-4; D is unresolved. The CDR3 covers 15 residues. V was clipped by 1 base and J by 0 bases, with 6 bases between them. Germline CDR1 and CDR2: SGHAT and FQNNGV. The CDR3 DNA is TGTGCCAGCAGCTTAGTGGGAGCAACTAATGAAAAACTGTTTTTT. This codes for CASSLVGATNEKLFF.

The chain is built from TRBV5-4 and TRBJ2-1; TRBD1 matches at 8 bases. V lost 5 bases and J lost 1; bases outside the gene matches: 5. This CDR3 has 15 amino acids. Germline assignment: CDR1 SGHNT and CDR2 YYREEE (reference sequence). The CDR3 is CASRTDRGSYNEQFF. The CDR3 bases are TGTGCCAGCAGAACCGACAGGGGATCCTACAATGAGCAGTTCTTC.

CDR3 residues: CASSLGDAGASSGNTIYF. CDR3 in DNA: TGTGCCAGCAGCTTAGGGGATGCGGGTGCAAGCTCTGGAAACACCATATATTTT. This chain uses TRBV7-9 with TRBJ1-3; D remains ambiguous. There are 18 residues in the CDR3. V was shortened by 1 base and J by 0 bases, with 16 bases between the two germline ends. Germline assignment: CDR1 SEHNR and CDR2 FQNEAQ (reference sequence). The full variable domain, its missing parts supplied by reference TRBV7-9 and TRBJ1-3, is DTGVSQNPRHKITKRGQNVTFRCDPISEHNRLYWYRQTLGQGPEFLTYFQNEAQLEKSRLLSDRFSAERPKGSFSTLEIQRTEQGDSAMYLCASSLGDAGASSGNTIYFGEGSWLTVV.

The rearrangement links TRBV5-1 to TRBJ2-4; D is unresolved. Trimming shortened V by 0 bases and J by 1 base, and 14 bases separated the two germline ends. This CDR3 is built from 17 residues. Germline V gene lookup returns CDR1 SGHRS and CDR2 YFSETQ. CDR3 region: CASSLDSRLRAKNIQYF. CDR3 in DNA: TGCGCCAGCAGCTTGGACAGTCGGCTAAGGGCCAAAAACATTCAGTACTTC. Drawing the rest from reference TRBV5-1 and TRBJ2-4, the complete variable domain is KAGVTQTPRYLIKTRGQQVTLSCSPISGHRSVSWYQQTPGQGLQFLFEYFSETQRNKGNFPGRFSGRQFSNSRSEMNVSTLELGDSALYLCASSLDSRLRAKNIQYFGAGTRLSVL.

The chain couples TRBV18 to TRBJ2-7, with 14 bases lining up with TRBD2. V lost 4 bases and J lost 0; bases outside the gene matches: 2. The CDR3 is made up of 16 amino acids. Germline V lookup: CDR1 KGHSH, CDR2 LQKENI. The CDR3: CASSLGTSGSSYEQYF. As DNA, the CDR3 is TGTGCCAGCTCACTCGGGACTAGCGGGAGCTCCTACGAGCAGTACTTC.

This clone was observed once. The V call is TRBV5-1, the J call TRBJ2-1, with TRBD2 identical over 13 bases. Germline values: CDR1 SGHRS, CDR2 YFSETQ. The trim removed 4 bases at V and 7 bases at J, leaving 11 bases unmatched. The CDR3 extends over 17 amino acids. The CDR3 protein is CASSLQLAGGPLNEQFF. CDR3 DNA sequence: TGCGCCAGCAGCCTGCAACTAGCGGGAGGGCCGTTGAATGAGCAGTTCTTC.

V is TRBV9 and J is TRBJ2-3; 12 bases line up with TRBD2. The trim removed 0 bases at V and 8 bases at J, leaving 1 base unmatched. The germline V gene encodes CDR1 SGDLS and CDR2 YYNGEE. The CDR3 runs to 14 residues. CDR3 sequence reads: CASSVVLAGGTQYF. In DNA, the CDR3 is TGTGCCAGCAGCGTAGTACTAGCGGGAGGTACGCAGTATTTT.

The chain links TRBV5-1 to TRBJ2-2; tentatively, D is TRBD2 (6 bases). CDR3 size: 13 residues. Germline V gene sequence: CDR1 SGHRS, CDR2 YFSETQ. V shed 4 bases and J shed 6 bases, with 10 bases lying between them. In nucleotides, the CDR3 is TGCGCCAGCAGCCCAACTAGCCCCGGGGAGCTGTTTTTT. Its protein is CASSPTSPGELFF.

V usage is TRBV11-2 and J usage is TRBJ2-7; the match to TRBD2 covers 7 bases. Germline V gene sequence: CDR1 SGHAT, CDR2 FQNNGV. The CDR3 extends over 15 amino acids. Losses at the gene ends were 5 bases for V and 0 bases for J; bases not matched to a gene: 7. The CDR3: CASSLSGTTSYEQYF. For the CDR3, the DNA is TGTGCCAGCAGCCTCTCCGGGACTACCTCCTACGAGCAGTACTTC.